Listed below are T cell receptor beta chains from one sample, sequenced in a study of early T cells in non-severe SARS-CoV-2 infection. One entry per CDR3 protein, called by TCRdb with MiXCR from the 5' RACE reads. The table includes about 28,000 distinct CDR3 sequences, around 6% detected once. The sequencing sample was made of whole blood. These TCRs come from an adult who was a healthcare worker with PCR-confirmed SARS-CoV-2 infection or an uninfected control (not recorded which). CDR3s include the opening cysteine and the closing phenylalanine or tryptophan. The order of the fields is clone size, V gene, D gene, J gene, CDR3 protein, CDR3 DNA. D genes are given only for firm matches. The size field reads once, few, many, or a class for an expanded clone.

>many|TRBV5-6|TRBD1|TRBJ2-7
CASSLPPGRQGAYEQYF
TGTGCCAGCAGCTTGCCACCAGGTAGGCAGGGGGCCTACGAGCAGTACTTC
>many|TRBV12-3/TRBV12-4|-|TRBJ1-1
CASSRTANTEAFF
TGTGCCAGCAGTCGGACAGCAAACACTGAAGCTTTCTTT
>many|TRBV12-3/TRBV12-4|-|TRBJ1-2
CASSFGQPGGYGYTF
TGTGCCAGCAGTTTTGGGCAGCCCGGCGGCTATGGCTACACCTTC
>many|TRBV20-1|-|TRBJ2-1
CSAREDLANEFF
TGCAGTGCTAGAGAAGACTTAGCAAATGAGTTCTTC
>many|TRBV5-1|TRBD2|TRBJ2-3
CASSLGLAGGPFTDTQYF
TGCGCCAGCAGCTTGGGACTAGCGGGAGGGCCGTTCACAGATACGCAGTATTTT
>many|TRBV19|-|TRBJ2-5
CATRQAGETQYF
TGTGCCACCCGGCAGGCAGGGGAGACCCAGTACTTC
>many|TRBV11-2|TRBD2|TRBJ2-1
CASSLTSGPPNEQFF
TGTGCCAGCAGCTTAACTAGCGGACCCCCGAATGAGCAGTTCTTC
>many|TRBV4-1|-|TRBJ1-3
CASSQGRGGFENTIYF
TGCGCCAGCAGCCAAGGGCGGGGGGGCTTTGAAAACACCATATATTTT
>many|TRBV10-2|-|TRBJ2-3
CASSESGRGGPDTQYF
TGCGCCAGCAGTGAGTCGGGCAGGGGAGGGCCAGATACGCAGTATTTT
>many|TRBV7-8|-|TRBJ2-2
CATQTANTGELFF
TGTGCCACGCAAACCGCGAACACCGGGGAGCTGTTTTTT